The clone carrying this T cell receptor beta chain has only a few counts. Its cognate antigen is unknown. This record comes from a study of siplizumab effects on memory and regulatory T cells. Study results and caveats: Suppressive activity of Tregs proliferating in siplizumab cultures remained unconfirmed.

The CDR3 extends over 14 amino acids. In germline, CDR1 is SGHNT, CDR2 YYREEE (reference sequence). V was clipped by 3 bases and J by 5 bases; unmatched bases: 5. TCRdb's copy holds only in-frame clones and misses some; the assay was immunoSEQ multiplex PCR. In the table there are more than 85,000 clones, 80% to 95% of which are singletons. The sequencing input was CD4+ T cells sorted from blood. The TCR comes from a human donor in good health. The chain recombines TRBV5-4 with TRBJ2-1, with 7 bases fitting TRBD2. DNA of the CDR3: TGTGCCAGCAGCTCGGGAGGCGCGCACAATGAGCAGTTCTTC. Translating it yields CASSSGGAHNEQFF. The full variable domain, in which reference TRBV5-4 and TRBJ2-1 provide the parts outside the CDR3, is ETGVTQSPTHLIKTRGQQVTLRCSSQSGHNTVSWYQQALGQGPQFIFQYYREEENGRGNFPPRFSGLQFPNYSSELNVNALELDDSALYLCASSSGGAHNEQFFGPGTRLTVL.